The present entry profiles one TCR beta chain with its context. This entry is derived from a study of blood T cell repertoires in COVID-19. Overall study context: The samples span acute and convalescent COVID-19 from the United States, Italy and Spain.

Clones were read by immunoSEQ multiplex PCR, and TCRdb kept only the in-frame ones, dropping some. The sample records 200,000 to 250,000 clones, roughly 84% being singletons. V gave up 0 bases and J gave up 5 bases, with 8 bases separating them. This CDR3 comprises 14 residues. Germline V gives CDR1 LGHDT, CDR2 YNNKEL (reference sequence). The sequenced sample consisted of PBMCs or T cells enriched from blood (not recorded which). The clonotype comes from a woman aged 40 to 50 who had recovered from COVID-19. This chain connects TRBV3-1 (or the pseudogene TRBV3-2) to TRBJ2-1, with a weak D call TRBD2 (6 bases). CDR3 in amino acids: CASSQETGDNEQFF. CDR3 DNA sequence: TGTGCCAGCAGCCAAGAAACGGGAGACAATGAGCAGTTCTTC.